The T cell receptor (beta chain) under discussion was sequenced for a study of post-analysis software for immune sequencing data. Study-level points and caveats: Compared with controls, patients had more of five TRBV segments, including TRBV5-6, TRBV5-1 and TRBV20-1. Significantly lower normalized Chao1 diversity was found in patients with multiple sclerosis relative to controls. The F measure placed samples prepared in the same batch into strongly shared clusters.

Carried by the TCR beta cDNA libraries were unique molecular identifiers. TCRdb reprocessed the PCR reads via MiXCR and lists one record per CDR3 protein. The sample holds roughly 650,000 distinct CDR3 sequences; 55% to 70% are singletons and the top ten take approximately 10%. The count of this clonotype is one. Its antigen is still unknown. Trimming at V came to 4 bases and at J to 3 bases, leaving 5 bases not matched to a gene. Looked up from germline, CDR1 is MDHEN and CDR2 is SYDVKM. The length of the CDR3 is 14 residues. The genes are TRBV28 and TRBJ1-1; TRBD1 matches 7 bases. The specimen was blood. The receptor's source is a girl aged 2-10 years with multiple sclerosis. The CDR3 sequence is CASSSAQGDTEAFF. In DNA, the CDR3 is TGTGCCAGCAGTTCCGCGCAGGGGGACACTGAAGCTTTCTTT.